A single sample gave rise to the 29 T cell receptor beta chains below, sequenced in a study of beta chain features in type 1 diabetes. The antigens of these receptors remain unknown. Study-wide results and caveats: Moderate yet significant TCRB CDR3 shortening was seen in Type 1 diabetes patients in all four CD4+ subsets.

The entirety of the isolated RNA underwent reverse transcription, so expressed TCRB transcripts were sequenced. Generated by immunoSEQ multiplex PCR, the TCRdb table keeps only in-frame clones and is missing some. The sample contains approximately 280,000 clones, over 12% of which appear only once. The sequencing sample was made of naive CD4+ T cells from blood. The source of these receptors is a man younger than 35 with type 1 diabetes.

In its sample, this clone was seen a few times. The V gene is TRBV6-5, the J gene TRBJ2-1; D perhaps matches TRBD2 (6 bases). Germline-derived CDR1 and CDR2 are MNHEY and SVGAGI. V shed 5 bases and J shed 12 bases, with 20 bases lying between them. The CDR3 has 14 residues. CDR3 sequence reads: CASSPLYSGTWQFF. As DNA, the CDR3 is TGTGCCAGCAGTCCCTTGTATTCCGGGACTTGGCAGTTCTTC.

The chain employs TRBV6-5 and TRBJ2-7; TRBD2 might be the D (5 bases). Deletions cut 2 bases from V and 9 bases from J, with 17 bases between. The CDR3 consists of 14 residues. CDR1 MNHEY and CDR2 SVGAGI come from the germline V gene. CDR3 DNA: TGTGCCAGCAGTTACCCGGACCCCGGCGGGTGGCAGTACTTC. Translating it yields CASSYPDPGGWQYF.

This clone was counted only a few times. The genes are TRBV18 and TRBJ2-5, with D tentatively TRBD2 (6 bases). The CDR3 spans 16 residues. Germline V CDR1 and CDR2: KGHSH, LQKENI. Trimming shortened V by 3 bases and J by 1 base, and 15 bases separated the two germline ends. The CDR3 DNA follows: TGTGCCAGCTCACCCTCGGCGGGAACTTCCCAAGAGACCCAGTACTTC. Amino acids: CASSPSAGTSQETQYF.

The table lists this clone with a few counts. The rearrangement uses TRBV28 and TRBJ2-3; D is possibly TRBD1 (6 bases). Between the trimmed V and J ends, which lost 3 bases and 2 bases, there was a span of 9 bases. This CDR3 spans 14 amino acids. From germline, CDR1 is MDHEN and CDR2 SYDVKM. CDR3 DNA: TGTGCCAGCAGTTTGGGGGCCTTCACAGATACGCAGTATTTT. Translated: CASSLGAFTDTQYF.

This clone was observed a handful of times. The chain combines TRBV9 with TRBJ2-3, with D possibly being TRBD2 (6 bases). From germline, CDR1 is SGDLS and CDR2 YYNGEE. The CDR3 extends over 12 amino acids. Trimming left V 3 bases short and J 4 bases short, with 6 bases between. Written as DNA, the CDR3 is TGTGCCAGCAGCGCTAGCGCAGATACGCAGTATTTT. Its translation: CASSASADTQYF. Drawing the rest from reference TRBV9 and TRBJ2-3, the complete variable domain is DSGVTQTPKHLITATGQRVTLRCSPRSGDLSVYWYQQSLDQGLQFLIQYYNGEERAKGNILERFSAQQFPDLHSELNLSSLELGDSALYFCASSASADTQYFGPGTRLTVL.

This chain connects TRBV18 to TRBJ2-7; a possible D gene is TRBD2 (6 bases). Germline-derived CDR1 and CDR2 are KGHSH and LQKENI. The V end lost 5 bases, the J end lost 7 bases, and 18 bases lay between the germline ends. The CDR3 has 14 residues. The CDR3 protein is CASSSMGLLWEQYF. In nucleotides, the CDR3 is TGTGCCAGCTCATCTATGGGACTCCTCTGGGAGCAGTACTTC.

V is TRBV28 and J is TRBJ2-3; possibly TRBD1 for D (6 bases). CDR1 MDHEN and CDR2 SYDVKM come from the germline V gene. Deletions cut 5 bases from V and 3 bases from J, with 18 bases between. The CDR3 spans 16 residues. CDR3: CASSPTDRKRTDTQYF. CDR3 DNA sequence: TGTGCCAGCAGTCCCACTGACAGGAAAAGAACAGATACGCAGTATTTT.

There are a few counts of this clone. The chain employs TRBV2 and TRBJ2-1, with D tentatively TRBD2 (6 bases). Germline values: CDR1 SNHLY, CDR2 FYNNEI. This CDR3 spans 15 amino acids. The V end was cut by 6 bases, the J end by 4 bases, with 16 bases between. The CDR3 is CASSSFRDSYNEQFF. The CDR3 nucleotides are TGTGCCAGCAGCAGTTTCAGGGACTCGTACAATGAGCAGTTCTTC.

This clone was found a few times. The rearrangement links TRBV15 to TRBJ1-1, with TRBD1 matching 11 bases. CDR1 and CDR2 from the germline V gene are LNHNV and YYDKDF (reference sequence). The CDR3 covers 18 residues. Trimming removed 5 bases from V and 1 base from J; junction bases left unmatched: 12. The CDR3 region is CATSGARTGGGENTEAFF. The CDR3 DNA follows: TGTGCCACCAGCGGGGCCCGGACAGGGGGCGGCGAGAACACTGAAGCTTTCTTT. The full variable domain, rest sourced from reference TRBV15 and TRBJ1-1, is DAMVIQNPRYQVTQFGKPVTLSCSQTLNHNVMYWYQQKSSQAPKLLFHYYDKDFNNEADTPDNFQSRRPNTSFCFLDIRSPGLGDTAMYLCATSGARTGGGENTEAFFGQGTRLTVV.

This clone was detected a few times. The V call is TRBV10-1, the J call TRBJ2-7, with D tentatively TRBD2 (5 bases). From germline, CDR1 is WNHNN and CDR2 SYGVQD (reference sequence). V was trimmed by 3 bases and J by 1 base, leaving 10 bases between them. The CDR3 sequence is 14 residues long. The CDR3 sequence: CASSDQWTSYEQYF. The CDR3 DNA sequence: TGCGCCAGCAGTGACCAGTGGACTTCCTACGAGCAGTACTTC.

The chain uses TRBV6-1 and TRBJ2-7; 7 bases match TRBD1. The CDR3 loop spans 19 amino acids. The J segment lost 1 base and the V segment lost 1 base, leaving 16 bases of the junction unmatched. CDR1 and CDR2 (germline): MNHNS, SASEGT. CDR3 residues: CASSEDLVSLGQASYEQYF. CDR3 DNA sequence: TGTGCCAGCAGTGAAGATCTTGTTTCGCTAGGACAGGCGTCCTACGAGCAGTACTTC.

This clone was detected a few times. The chain links TRBV28 to TRBJ2-1; 8 bases are shared with TRBD1. Unmatched junction bases numbered 13, after V lost 5 bases and J lost 7 bases. The germline CDR1 and CDR2 sequences are MDHEN and SYDVKM. This CDR3 spans 16 amino acids. Here the CDR3 DNA reads TGTGCCAGCAGTGACCACCCCGGGACAGGCACGAATGAGCAGTTCTTC. Protein: CASSDHPGTGTNEQFF.

The chain employs TRBV7-9 and TRBJ1-5, with D tentatively TRBD1 (5 bases). Germline V gene data show CDR1 as SEHNR and CDR2 as FQNEAQ (reference sequence). The V and J ends lost 3 bases and 2 bases respectively, with 11 bases between them. This CDR3 region has 15 residues. The CDR3 DNA follows: TGTGCCAGCAGCTTCGGCAGGGTGGGCAATCAGCCCCAGCATTTT. It specifies CASSFGRVGNQPQHF.

The table lists this clone with a few counts. The CDR3 bases are TGTGCCTGGAGTGTTAAGGATGAACGGAGACCGTATAATTCACCCCTCCACTTT. It specifies CAWSVKDERRPYNSPLHF. V gene TRBV30 combines with J gene TRBJ1-6, with D unclear. The germline V gene has CDR1 GTSNPN and CDR2 SVGIG (reference sequence). Trimming left V 0 bases short and J 4 bases short, with 19 bases between. The CDR3 length is 18 residues.

This clone was counted only a few times. This sequence joins TRBV6-1 and TRBJ2-7; TRBD2 agrees at 9 bases. Germline V gives CDR1 MNHNS, CDR2 SASEGT. V shed 7 bases and J 2 bases; nucleotides not matched to a gene: 9. The CDR3 runs 15 residues. This CDR3 is CASMPKAGGTYEQYF. The CDR3 bases are TGTGCCAGCATGCCTAAAGCGGGGGGTACCTACGAGCAGTACTTC.

This clone has a handful of counts. The V and J genes are TRBV29-1 and TRBJ1-1; 7 bases fit TRBD1. The J segment lost 6 bases and the V segment lost 7 bases, leaving 11 bases of the junction unmatched. This CDR3 spans 13 amino acids. CDR1 and CDR2 from the germline V gene are SQVTM and ANQGSEA. The CDR3 region has the DNA TGCAGCGCATCAGGGGGGCGCGTCTCTGAAGCTTTCTTT. Residues: CSASGGRVSEAFF.

The chain has TRBV7-2 and TRBJ2-1, with a tentative D call TRBD1 (5 bases). The CDR3 loop spans 16 amino acids. Per germline, CDR1 SGHTA and CDR2 FQGNSA. V was shortened by 1 base and J by 0 bases, with 10 bases between the two germline ends. The CDR3 DNA reads TGTGCCAGCAGCTTAGGGACACACACCTCCTACAATGAGCAGTTCTTC. Protein sequence: CASSLGTHTSYNEQFF.

This clone appeared a few times. The chain uses TRBV7-9 and TRBJ2-2; possibly TRBD2 for D (5 bases). The CDR3 sequence is 14 residues long. CDR1 and CDR2 from the germline V gene are SEHNR and FQNEAQ (reference sequence). V lost 9 bases to trimming and J lost 2 bases, with 13 bases between them. The DNA for the CDR3 is TGTGCCAGGCGGGCAAACGGCAACACCGGGGAGCTGTTTTTT. It yields the protein CARRANGNTGELFF.

This clone has more than one count but fewer than ten. The chain couples TRBV9 to TRBJ2-1; maybe TRBD2 (5 bases). Trimming removed 2 bases from V and 7 bases from J, with 10 bases in between. The CDR3 extends over 13 amino acids. CDR1 is SGDLS, CDR2 YYNGEE, per germline. The CDR3 loop is CASSVAGKNEQFF. In DNA, the CDR3 is TGTGCCAGCAGCGTGGCCGGGAAAAATGAGCAGTTCTTC.

In this sample, this clone turned up a few times. The gene calls are TRBV28 and TRBJ2-2; 7 bases fit TRBD2. This CDR3 region has 18 residues. The J segment lost 1 base and the V segment lost 4 bases, leaving 12 bases of the junction unmatched. Germline CDR1 is MDHEN and CDR2 is SYDVKM. CDR3 coding DNA: TGTGCCAGCAGTTCCCGGGGTGCGGGAGAGGGGAACACCGGGGAGCTGTTTTTT. This codes for CASSSRGAGEGNTGELFF.

This chain joins TRBV6-6 and TRBJ2-1, with D possibly TRBD2 on 5 matching bases. The V gene's germline CDR1 is MNHNY and CDR2 SVGAGI (reference sequence). V lost 6 bases to trimming and J lost 7 bases, with 10 bases between them. The CDR3 length is 12 residues. The CDR3 sequence: CASRADSNEQFF. CDR3 DNA sequence: TGTGCCAGCAGGGCGGACTCTAATGAGCAGTTCTTC.

This clone was observed a few times. The J gene is TRBJ1-2, the V gene TRBV7-2; no firm D call. Trimming took 5 bases from V and 8 from J, leaving 12 bases between them. The CDR3 spans 12 residues. Per germline, CDR1 SGHTA and CDR2 FQGNSA. CDR3 bases: TGTGCCAGCAGCACTCCTACGGGGGGCTACACCTTC. As protein: CASSTPTGGYTF.

This clone turned up a few times. The CDR3 here is CASSTGGFSSYEQYF. The CDR3 DNA sequence: TGTGCCAGCAGCACGGGTGGCTTTAGCTCCTACGAGCAGTACTTC. The chain links TRBV5-4 to TRBJ2-7; no definite D call. CDR3 size: 15 residues. Trimming removed 4 bases at V and 0 bases at J, with 14 bases between. CDR1 is SGHNT and CDR2 is YYREEE in the germline V gene (reference sequence). Full variable domain (remainder filled in from reference TRBV5-4 and TRBJ2-7): ETGVTQSPTHLIKTRGQQVTLRCSSQSGHNTVSWYQQALGQGPQFIFQYYREEENGRGNFPPRFSGLQFPNYSSELNVNALELDDSALYLCASSTGGFSSYEQYFGPGTRLTVT.

The chain has TRBV5-1 and TRBJ2-1; tentative D call: TRBD2 (7 bases). The germline gives CDR1 SGHRS, CDR2 YFSETQ. CDR3 size: 16 residues. V lost 0 bases to trimming and J lost 6 bases, with 16 bases between them. The CDR3 DNA reads TGCGCCAGCAGCTTGGATAGGGGGACTACCACCAATGAGCAGTTCTTC. This encodes CASSLDRGTTTNEQFF.

The V and J genes are TRBV5-6 and TRBJ2-1, with no clear D. Per the germline V gene, CDR1 is SGHDT and CDR2 is YYEEEE. The CDR3 spans 13 residues. With 5 bases removed from V and 4 bases from J, the gap between germline ends came to 10 bases. The DNA for the CDR3 is TGTGCCAGCAGTTGGAGACCATACAATGAGCAGTTCTTC. Translated: CASSWRPYNEQFF.

In its sample, this clone was seen a few times. The rearrangement joins TRBV29-1 to TRBJ2-4; maybe TRBD1 (5 bases). The germline gives CDR1 SQVTM, CDR2 ANQGSEA. Between the trimmed V and J ends, which lost 4 bases and 7 bases, there was a span of 11 bases. CDR3 size: 12 residues. CDR3 protein: CSVGQPSNIQYF. Here the CDR3 DNA reads TGCAGCGTTGGACAGCCTTCTAACATTCAGTACTTC.

There are a few counts of this clone. The chain is built from TRBV5-1 and TRBJ2-1; D unresolved. The CDR3 runs to 14 residues. Germline assignment: CDR1 SGHRS and CDR2 YFSETQ. Between the trimmed V and J ends, which lost 1 base and 14 bases, there was a span of 19 bases. The CDR3 sequence is CASSLFVGSDWKFF. DNA of the CDR3: TGCGCCAGCAGCTTGTTCGTTGGCAGTGACTGGAAGTTCTTC.

J is TRBJ2-3 and V is TRBV4-3; 8 bases map to TRBD2. Trimming removed 1 base from V and 1 base from J; junction bases left unmatched: 4. CDR1 is LGHNA and CDR2 is YSLEER in the germline V gene. This CDR3 has 16 residues. CDR3 in amino acids: CASSQGISGGTDTQYF. The CDR3 DNA reads as TGCGCCAGCAGCCAAGGGATTAGCGGGGGCACAGATACGCAGTATTTT.

This sequence joins TRBV27 and TRBJ2-7; 9 nucleotides align to TRBD2. Germline trimming cut 2 bases from V and 4 bases from J; bases unmatched to any gene: 3. Germline-derived CDR1 and CDR2 are MNHEY and SMNVEV (reference sequence). The CDR3 contains 14 residues. DNA for the CDR3: TGTGCCAGCAGTTTAAAGCTAGCGGGATACGAGCAGTACTTC. This codes for CASSLKLAGYEQYF.